This T cell receptor (beta chain) was sequenced for a study of CD8+CD57+ T cells in acquired aplastic anemia. At the level of the study: DNA per sorted CD4+ or CD8+ sample ranged 0.2 to 27.4 ug, averaging about 3.4 ug. The study's findings and limits: Patients shared 25 to 35 CD8+ CDR3 sequences with controls.

Patients chosen for sequencing had CD8+CD57+ cells that had expanded, as shown by flow cytometry. Of note for this clonotype: Its target is not known.

Genomic DNA templated the TCR beta VDJ and CDR3 profiling. TCRdb reprocessed the reads with MiXCR, giving one entry per CDR3 protein. The sample lists roughly 500,000 distinct CDR3 sequences, around 32% occurring once. Germline V gives CDR1 WSHSY, CDR2 SAAADI. The ends lost 4 bases at V and 5 bases at J; junction bases unmatched: 34. The CDR3 spans 23 residues. The sequencing sample was made of sorted CD4+, CD8+, or CD8+CD57+ T cells (not recorded which) from PBMCs. This receptor was obtained from a human donor with aplastic anemia. The chain carries TRBV10-2 and TRBJ1-2; 7 bases are shared with TRBD1. The CDR3 nucleotides read TGCGCCAGCAGTGCGATTTTGGCCGGGACAGAAAACCGAGCGGACACCCTCCGATATGGCTACACCTTC. Translation: CASSAILAGTENRADTLRYGYTF.